Below are 18 T cell receptor beta chains sequenced from a single sample in a study of blood T cell repertoires in COVID-19. Clones were read by immunoSEQ multiplex PCR, and TCRdb kept only the in-frame ones, dropping some. The data hold around 140,000 clones, with 80% to 90% observed a single time. Sequencing used peripheral blood. These receptors were taken from a woman aged 45-65 years with acute or convalescent COVID-19.

The CDR3 is CASSQRDRSNYEQYF. The DNA of the CDR3 is TGTGCCAGCAGCCAACGGGACAGGAGCAACTACGAGCAGTACTTC. The chain has TRBV4-2 and TRBJ2-7; 8 nucleotides agree with TRBD1. The CDR3 is 15 amino acids. Trimming removed 2 bases from V and 3 bases from J; junction bases left unmatched: 6. Germline V lookup: CDR1 LGHNA, CDR2 YNFKEQ.

The chain has TRBV5-4 and TRBJ2-1; possibly TRBD2 for D (5 bases). Germline V gene lookup returns CDR1 SGHNT and CDR2 YYREEE (reference sequence). The CDR3 covers 13 residues. Trimming pared 4 bases from V and 5 bases from J, leaving 10 bases between. The CDR3 loop is CASSLRVNNEQFF. DNA of the CDR3: TGTGCCAGCAGCCTGCGGGTCAACAATGAGCAGTTCTTC. Filled out from reference TRBV5-4 and TRBJ2-1, the complete variable domain reads ETGVTQSPTHLIKTRGQQVTLRCSSQSGHNTVSWYQQALGQGPQFIFQYYREEENGRGNFPPRFSGLQFPNYSSELNVNALELDDSALYLCASSLRVNNEQFFGPGTRLTVL.

V gene TRBV30 combines with J gene TRBJ2-7; no clear D. The V end lost 0 bases, the J end lost 4 bases, and 16 bases lay between the germline ends. The CDR3 has 15 amino acids. In germline, CDR1 is GTSNPN, CDR2 SVGIG (reference sequence). CDR3 sequence: CAWSVVWRSGYEQYF. The CDR3 DNA is TGTGCCTGGAGTGTGGTGTGGCGCTCCGGGTACGAGCAGTACTTC.

A single count supports this clone. This chain uses TRBV4-2 with TRBJ2-3; D perhaps matches TRBD1 (6 bases). V lost 0 bases to trimming and J lost 1 base, with 11 bases between them. The CDR3 loop spans 16 amino acids. Per germline, CDR1 LGHNA and CDR2 YNFKEQ. The CDR3 sequence is CASSQEKQGGTDTQYF. The CDR3 DNA sequence: TGTGCCAGCAGCCAAGAAAAACAGGGCGGCACAGATACGCAGTATTTT.

V and J are TRBV19 and TRBJ2-1, with D perhaps matching TRBD2 (6 bases). V lost 3 bases to trimming and J lost 0 bases, with 24 bases between them. Germline CDR1 reads LNHDA; CDR2 reads SQIVND (reference sequence). CDR3 length equals 20 residues. The CDR3 region is CASSINGPHGGMSSYNEQFF. CDR3 DNA sequence: TGTGCCAGTAGTATTAACGGCCCACATGGCGGGATGAGCTCCTACAATGAGCAGTTCTTC.

This chain uses TRBV28 with TRBJ1-2; D may be TRBD1 (5 bases). Germline loops: CDR1 MDHEN, CDR2 SYDVKM. The ends were cut back, 6 bases at V and 7 bases at J, with 18 bases in the middle. The CDR3 is 14 residues long. CDR3 sequence: CASSPADTDVGYTF. The CDR3 coding sequence is TGTGCCAGCAGCCCGGCGGACACGGACGTTGGCTACACCTTC.

The chain uses TRBV25-1 and TRBJ1-2, with TRBD1 as a possible D gene (5 bases). V gave up 5 bases and J gave up 5 bases, with 12 bases separating them. The germline V gene has CDR1 MGHDK and CDR2 SYGVNS. The CDR3 is 13 residues long. CDR3 amino acids: CASSIRVGYGYTF. The CDR3 bases are TGTGCCAGCAGTATCAGGGTAGGGTATGGCTACACCTTC.

J is TRBJ1-1 and V is TRBV24-1; TRBD1 aligns across 8 bases. The CDR3 has 18 amino acids. V lost 9 bases to trimming and J lost 2 bases; unmatched junction nucleotides: 19. Germline-derived CDR1 and CDR2 are KGHDR and SFDVKD. CDR3 DNA: TGTGCCACCTCCCTCTCACCCGGCTGGGGACAGGCCAACACTGAAGCTTTCTTT. It specifies CATSLSPGWGQANTEAFF.

The rearrangement uses TRBV12-3 or TRBV12-4 and TRBJ2-4, with a possible D match to TRBD1 (6 bases). The CDR3 runs 13 residues. V lost 7 bases and J lost 9, with 16 bases in between. CDR3 DNA sequence: TGTGCCAGCACCACCCAGACAGGAACCATTCAGTACTTC. This gives the protein CASTTQTGTIQYF.

This chain uses TRBV5-4 with TRBJ2-2; D possibly corresponds to TRBD2 (5 bases). Trimming shortened V by 4 bases and J by 6 bases, and 16 bases separated the two germline ends. This CDR3 comprises 15 residues. CDR1 and CDR2 from the germline V gene are SGHNT and YYREEE (reference sequence). The CDR3 DNA reads TGTGCCAGCAGCCTCCGGGGAGCCAACCCCGGGGAGCTGTTTTTT. The encoded protein is CASSLRGANPGELFF.

CDR3 amino acids: CASSRDWINTDTQYF. The CDR3 DNA reads TGTGCCAGCAGTAGGGACTGGATCAACACAGATACGCAGTATTTT. The genes are TRBV2 and TRBJ2-3; D possibly corresponds to TRBD2 (6 bases). The CDR3 covers 15 residues. Germline V lookup: CDR1 SNHLY, CDR2 FYNNEI. The ends were cut back, 5 bases at V and 2 bases at J, with 14 bases in the middle.

In DNA, the CDR3 is TGTGCCAGCAGCTCTTGGACAGGGGGAGTTAACTATGGCTACACCTTC. Its translation is CASSSWTGGVNYGYTF. This chain links TRBV7-2 with TRBJ1-2; 10 bases line up with TRBD1. The CDR3 contains 16 residues. Trimming removed 4 bases from V and 1 base from J; junction bases left unmatched: 6. In germline, CDR1 is SGHTA, CDR2 FQGNSA. The full variable domain, in which reference TRBV7-2 and TRBJ1-2 provide the parts outside the CDR3, is GAGVSQSPSNKVTEKGKDVELRCDPISGHTALYWYRQSLGQGLEFLIYFQGNSAPDKSGLPSDRFSAERTGGSVSTLTIQRTQQEDSAVYLCASSSWTGGVNYGYTFGSGTRLTVV.

DNA for the CDR3: TGTGCCAGCTCCGTCACAGGGGGAGCCTACGAGCAGTACTTC. It is translated as CASSVTGGAYEQYF. The chain carries TRBV6-5 and TRBJ2-7, with TRBD1 matching over 8 bases. This CDR3 has 14 amino acids. The germline V gene encodes CDR1 MNHEY and CDR2 SVGAGI. The V gene end was trimmed by 8 bases and the J gene end by 2 bases; junction bases not matched to a gene: 8.

The chain carries TRBV3-1 (or the pseudogene TRBV3-2) and TRBJ2-5; a weak D match, TRBD2 (6 bases). There are 13 residues in the CDR3. In germline, CDR1 is LGHDT, CDR2 YNNKEL (reference sequence). V lost 5 bases, J lost 5 bases, and 12 bases lay in between. CDR3 region: CASSTSPGETQYF. CDR3 DNA: TGTGCCAGCAGCACTAGCCCCGGGGAGACCCAGTACTTC.

The genes are TRBV7-9 and TRBJ1-2, with 9 bases fitting TRBD1. J gave up 6 bases and V 3 bases, and 2 bases lay outside the gene matches. Germline values: CDR1 SEHNR, CDR2 FQNEAQ (reference sequence). The CDR3 sequence is 13 residues long. The CDR3 loop reads CASSLRTGDGYTF. As DNA, the CDR3 is TGTGCCAGCAGCTTGCGGACAGGGGATGGCTACACCTTC.

The chain uses TRBV5-1 and TRBJ2-2; 9 bases are shared with TRBD2. Germline V gene sequence: CDR1 SGHRS, CDR2 YFSETQ. V trimming: 4 bases; J trimming: 7 bases; junction bases outside the gene matches: 11. This CDR3 region has 16 residues. The CDR3 region has the DNA TGCGCCAGCAGCCCTCGTAGCGGGAGTGCGATCGGGGAGCTGTTTTTT. It encodes CASSPRSGSAIGELFF.

The DNA of the CDR3 is TGTGCCAGCAGTCAACAGGGTGGGACTGAAGCTTTCTTT. It specifies CASSQQGGTEAFF. The chain links TRBV6-6 to TRBJ1-1; TRBD1 might be the D (6 bases). Trimming shortened V by 5 bases and J by 5 bases, and 12 bases separated the two germline ends. Germline V gives CDR1 MNHNY, CDR2 SVGAGI (reference sequence). CDR3 length: 13 amino acids.

The chain employs TRBV7-2 and TRBJ1-1; unclear D gene. Germline V gene data show CDR1 as SGHTA and CDR2 as FQGNSA. This CDR3 contains 13 residues. Trimming removed 3 bases at V and 1 base at J, with 6 bases between. The CDR3 region is CASSLGRNTEAFF. The CDR3 DNA follows: TGTGCCAGCAGCTTGGGCAGGAACACTGAAGCTTTCTTT.